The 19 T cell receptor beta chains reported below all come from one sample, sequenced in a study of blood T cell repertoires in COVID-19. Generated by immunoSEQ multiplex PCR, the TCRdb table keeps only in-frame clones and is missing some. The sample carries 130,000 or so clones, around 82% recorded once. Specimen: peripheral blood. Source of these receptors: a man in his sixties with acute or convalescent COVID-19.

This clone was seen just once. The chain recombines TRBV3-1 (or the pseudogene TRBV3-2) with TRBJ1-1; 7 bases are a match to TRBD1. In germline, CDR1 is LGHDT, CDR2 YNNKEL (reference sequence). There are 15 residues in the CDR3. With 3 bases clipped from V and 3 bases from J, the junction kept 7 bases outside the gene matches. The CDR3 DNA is TGTGCCAGCAGCCAGCTACAGGGGTGGCACACTGAAGCTTTCTTT. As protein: CASSQLQGWHTEAFF.

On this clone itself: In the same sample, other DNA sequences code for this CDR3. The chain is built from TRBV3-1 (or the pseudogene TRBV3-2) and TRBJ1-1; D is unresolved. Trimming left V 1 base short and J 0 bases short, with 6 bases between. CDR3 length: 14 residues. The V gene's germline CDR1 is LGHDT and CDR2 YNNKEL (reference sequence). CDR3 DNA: TGTGCCAGCAGCCAAGGGGGAGTGAACACTGAAGCTTTCTTT. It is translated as CASSQGGVNTEAFF.

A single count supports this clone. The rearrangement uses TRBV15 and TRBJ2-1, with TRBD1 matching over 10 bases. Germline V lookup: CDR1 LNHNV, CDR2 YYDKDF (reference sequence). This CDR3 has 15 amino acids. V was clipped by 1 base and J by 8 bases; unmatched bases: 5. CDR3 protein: CATSRAGTGVDEQFF. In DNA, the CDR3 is TGTGCCACCAGCAGAGCCGGGACAGGGGTCGATGAGCAGTTCTTC.

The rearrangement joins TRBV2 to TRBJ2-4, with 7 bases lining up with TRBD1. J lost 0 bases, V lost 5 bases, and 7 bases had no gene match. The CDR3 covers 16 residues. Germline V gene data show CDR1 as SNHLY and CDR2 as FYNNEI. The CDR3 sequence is CASSPIGGPAKNIQYF. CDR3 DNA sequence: TGTGCCAGCAGTCCTATAGGGGGCCCAGCCAAAAACATTCAGTACTTC.

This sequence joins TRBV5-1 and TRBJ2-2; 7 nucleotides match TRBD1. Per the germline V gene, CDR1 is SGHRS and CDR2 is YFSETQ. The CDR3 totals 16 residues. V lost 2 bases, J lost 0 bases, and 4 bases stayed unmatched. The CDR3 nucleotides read TGCGCCAGCAGCTTAACCGGGACAGCGAACACCGGGGAGCTGTTTTTT. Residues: CASSLTGTANTGELFF.

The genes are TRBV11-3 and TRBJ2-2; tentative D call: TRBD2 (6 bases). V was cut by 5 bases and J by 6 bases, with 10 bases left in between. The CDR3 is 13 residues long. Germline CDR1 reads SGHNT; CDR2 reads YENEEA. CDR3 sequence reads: CASSPGGAGELFF. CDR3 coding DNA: TGTGCCAGCAGCCCAGGCGGGGCCGGGGAGCTGTTTTTT.

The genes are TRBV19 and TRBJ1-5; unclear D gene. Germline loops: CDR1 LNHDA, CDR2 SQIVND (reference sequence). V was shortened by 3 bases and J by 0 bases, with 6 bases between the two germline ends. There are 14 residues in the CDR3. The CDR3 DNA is TGTGCCAGTAGTATCCAGGATAGCAATCAGCCCCAGCATTTT. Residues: CASSIQDSNQPQHF.

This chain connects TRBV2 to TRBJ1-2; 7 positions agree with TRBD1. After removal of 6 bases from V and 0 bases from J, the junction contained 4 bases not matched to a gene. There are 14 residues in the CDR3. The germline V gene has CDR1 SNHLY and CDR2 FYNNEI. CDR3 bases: TGTGCCAGCAGGCCGACAGGGTCTAACTATGGCTACACCTTC. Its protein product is CASRPTGSNYGYTF.

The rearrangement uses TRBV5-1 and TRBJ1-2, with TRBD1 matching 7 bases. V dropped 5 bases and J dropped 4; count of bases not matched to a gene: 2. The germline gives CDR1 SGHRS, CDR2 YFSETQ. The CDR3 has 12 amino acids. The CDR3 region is CASRTGSYGYTF. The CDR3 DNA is TGCGCCAGCAGGACAGGGAGCTATGGCTACACCTTC.

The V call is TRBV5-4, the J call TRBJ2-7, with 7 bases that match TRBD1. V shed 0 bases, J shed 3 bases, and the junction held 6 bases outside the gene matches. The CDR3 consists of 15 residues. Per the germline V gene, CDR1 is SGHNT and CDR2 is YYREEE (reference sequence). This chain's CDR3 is CASSLGRSGGYEQYF. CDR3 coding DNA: TGTGCCAGCAGCTTGGGACGTTCAGGGGGCTACGAGCAGTACTTC. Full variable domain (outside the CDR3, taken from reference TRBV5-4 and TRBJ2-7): ETGVTQSPTHLIKTRGQQVTLRCSSQSGHNTVSWYQQALGQGPQFIFQYYREEENGRGNFPPRFSGLQFPNYSSELNVNALELDDSALYLCASSLGRSGGYEQYFGPGTRLTVT.

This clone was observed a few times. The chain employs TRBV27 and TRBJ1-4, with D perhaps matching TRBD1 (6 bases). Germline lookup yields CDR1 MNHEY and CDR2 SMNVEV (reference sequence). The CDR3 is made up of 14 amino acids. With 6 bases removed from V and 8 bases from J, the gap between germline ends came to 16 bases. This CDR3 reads CASSSIRGWEKLFF. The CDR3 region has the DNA TGTGCCAGCAGCTCAATCAGGGGTTGGGAAAAACTGTTTTTT.

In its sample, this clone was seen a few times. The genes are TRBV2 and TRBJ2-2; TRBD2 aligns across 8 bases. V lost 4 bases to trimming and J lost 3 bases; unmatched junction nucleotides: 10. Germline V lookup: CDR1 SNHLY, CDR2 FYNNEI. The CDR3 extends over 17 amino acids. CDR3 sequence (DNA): TGTGCCAGCAGTGCCGGGACTAGATCTCTGGACACCGGGGAGCTGTTTTTT. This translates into CASSAGTRSLDTGELFF.

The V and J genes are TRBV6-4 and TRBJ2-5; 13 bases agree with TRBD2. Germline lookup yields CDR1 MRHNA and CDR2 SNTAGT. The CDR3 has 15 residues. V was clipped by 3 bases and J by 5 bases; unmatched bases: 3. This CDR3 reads CASSETSGRRETQYF. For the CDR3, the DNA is TGTGCCAGCAGTGAGACTAGCGGGAGGAGGGAGACCCAGTACTTC.

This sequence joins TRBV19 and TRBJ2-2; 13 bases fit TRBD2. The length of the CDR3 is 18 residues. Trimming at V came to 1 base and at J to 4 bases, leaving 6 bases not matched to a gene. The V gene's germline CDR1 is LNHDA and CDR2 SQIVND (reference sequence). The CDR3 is CASSIGTSGRGSTGELFF. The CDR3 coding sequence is TGTGCCAGTAGTATAGGGACTAGCGGGAGAGGAAGCACCGGGGAGCTGTTTTTT. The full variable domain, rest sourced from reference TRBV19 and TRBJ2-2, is DGGITQSPKYLFRKEGQNVTLSCEQNLNHDAMYWYRQDPGQGLRLIYYSQIVNDFQKGDIAEGYSVSREKKESFPLTVTSAQKNPTAFYLCASSIGTSGRGSTGELFFGEGSRLTVL.

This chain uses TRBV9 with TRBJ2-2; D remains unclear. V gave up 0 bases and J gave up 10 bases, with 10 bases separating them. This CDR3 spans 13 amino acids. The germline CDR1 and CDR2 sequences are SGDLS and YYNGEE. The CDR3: CASSVENQEELFF. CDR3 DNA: TGTGCCAGCAGCGTAGAAAACCAGGAGGAGCTGTTTTTT. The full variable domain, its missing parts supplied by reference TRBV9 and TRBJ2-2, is DSGVTQTPKHLITATGQRVTLRCSPRSGDLSVYWYQQSLDQGLQFLIQYYNGEERAKGNILERFSAQQFPDLHSELNLSSLELGDSALYFCASSVENQEELFFGEGSRLTVL.

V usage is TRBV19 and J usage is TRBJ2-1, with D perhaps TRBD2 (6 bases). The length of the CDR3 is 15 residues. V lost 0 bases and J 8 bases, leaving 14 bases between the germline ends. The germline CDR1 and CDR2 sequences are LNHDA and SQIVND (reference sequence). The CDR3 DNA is TGTGCCAGTAGTATAGATTTTGTCGGGGGTTATGAGCAGTTCTTC. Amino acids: CASSIDFVGGYEQFF.

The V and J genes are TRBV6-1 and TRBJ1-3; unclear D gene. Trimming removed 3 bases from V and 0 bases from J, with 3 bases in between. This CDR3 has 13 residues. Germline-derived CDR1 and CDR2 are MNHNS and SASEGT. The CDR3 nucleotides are TGTGCCAGCAGTGAGAGCTCTGGAAACACCATATATTTT. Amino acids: CASSESSGNTIYF.

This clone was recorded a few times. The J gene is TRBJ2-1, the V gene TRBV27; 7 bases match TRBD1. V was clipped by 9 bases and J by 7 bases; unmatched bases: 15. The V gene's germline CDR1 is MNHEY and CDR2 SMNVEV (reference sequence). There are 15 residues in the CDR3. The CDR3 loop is CASHSGTDVRNEQFF. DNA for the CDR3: TGTGCCAGTCACTCCGGGACAGACGTGCGGAATGAGCAGTTCTTC.

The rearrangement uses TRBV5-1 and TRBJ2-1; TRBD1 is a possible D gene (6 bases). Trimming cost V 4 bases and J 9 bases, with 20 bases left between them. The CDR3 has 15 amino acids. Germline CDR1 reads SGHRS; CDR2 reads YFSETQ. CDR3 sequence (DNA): TGCGCCAGCAGCCGAACAGGGACGGGGTCTAGTGAGCAGTTCTTC. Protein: CASSRTGTGSSEQFF.